The source of this T cell receptor (beta chain) is a study of Ad26.COV2.S vaccination and SARS-CoV-2 variants. Overall study findings and caveats: The placebo group had lower spike-specific TCR breadth than the vaccine recipients did. Analytic work on TCR breadth and depth might have understated the full extent of total T cell responses.

Only in-frame clones appear in the TCRdb table, and some are missing; sequencing was by immunoSEQ multiplex PCR. The data hold about 400,000 clones, with around 91% observed a single time. Regarding treatment: roughly 19 received Ad26.COV2.S at low or high dose, single or two shots; 5 received placebo; per-sample allocation not given. Collection of the samples took place on day 63 after the first injection of vaccine or placebo. The vaccine antigen was prefusion-stabilized Wuhan SARS-CoV-2 spike. Remarks on this clone: Antigen: not known.

CDR1 is SGHAT, CDR2 FQDESV, per germline (reference sequence). This CDR3 is built from 12 residues. After removal of 2 bases from V and 10 bases from J, the junction contained 4 bases not matched to a gene. The source is a person between 18 and 65 years old who received the Ad26.COV2.S COVID-19 vaccine or a placebo. The sample in question was peripheral blood, obtained in a trial of Ad26.COV2.S vaccine versus placebo. The J gene is TRBJ2-7, the V gene TRBV11-1; TRBD2 aligns across 8 bases. The CDR3 is CASSLNSGVQYF. CDR3 DNA sequence: TGTGCCAGCAGCTTAAATAGCGGGGTCCAGTACTTC. Full variable domain (rest looked up from reference TRBV11-1 and TRBJ2-7): EAEVAQSPRYKITEKSQAVAFWCDPISGHATLYWYRQILGQGPELLVQFQDESVVDDSQLPKDRFSAERLKGVDSTLKIQPAELGDSAMYLCASSLNSGVQYFGPGTRLTVT.